The 23 T cell receptor beta chains below all came from one sample that was sequenced in a study of T cell changes during pregnancy in multiple sclerosis. Some clones are missing from TCRdb's copy, which holds only in-frame ones; the method was immunoSEQ multiplex PCR. The sample carries approximately 70,000 clones, around 90% recorded once. The sample was peripheral blood, taken in the first trimester of pregnancy. These receptors were collected from a female donor with multiple sclerosis, enrolled in a pregnancy study.

The V call is TRBV28, the J call TRBJ1-4; D is perhaps TRBD1 (5 bases). Trimming removed 8 bases from V and 8 bases from J, with 21 bases in between. The V gene's germline CDR1 is MDHEN and CDR2 SYDVKM. The CDR3 is 15 residues long. DNA for the CDR3: TGTGCCAGCTCGGGCGGGGCGACCAGGCGGGAAAAACTGTTTTTT. It codes for CASSGGATRREKLFF.

The table lists this clone with a count of one. CDR3 region: CASSIGPLDTQYF. CDR3 in DNA: TGTGCCAGTAGTATTGGCCCTTTAGATACGCAGTATTTT. The chain has TRBV19 and TRBJ2-3, with unresolved D. Trimming pared 3 bases from V and 5 bases from J, leaving 9 bases between. CDR3 length: 13 amino acids. Germline CDR1 is LNHDA and CDR2 is SQIVND (reference sequence).

The CDR3 DNA reads as TGCGCCAGCAGCTTGATGACAGGGGGCGGCACTGAAGCTTTCTTT. Residues: CASSLMTGGGTEAFF. The chain links TRBV5-1 to TRBJ1-1, with TRBD1 matching over 10 bases. From germline, CDR1 is SGHRS and CDR2 YFSETQ. V lost 1 base, J lost 4 bases, and 4 bases stayed unmatched. The CDR3 runs 15 residues.

V usage is TRBV21-1 and J usage is TRBJ1-5. TRBV21-1 is labeled a pseudogene. The CDR3 has 15 residues. The CDR3 nucleotides read TGTGCCAGCAGCAAGGAACCGGCTCCGGGACAGCCCCAGCATTTT. It specifies CASSKEPAPGQPQHF.

The chain combines TRBV5-4 with TRBJ1-1, with TRBD1 matching 8 bases. V shed 0 bases and J 2 bases; nucleotides not matched to a gene: 0. The CDR3 runs 14 residues. Germline CDR1 SGHNT, CDR2 YYREEE (reference sequence). This CDR3 reads CASSLAGGNTEAFF. CDR3 sequence (DNA): TGTGCCAGCAGCTTGGCAGGGGGCAACACTGAAGCTTTCTTT.

V gene TRBV6-5 combines with J gene TRBJ2-2; possibly TRBD2 for D (6 bases). V dropped 6 bases and J dropped 4 bases, with 6 bases sitting between them. This CDR3 is 12 amino acids long. In germline, CDR1 is MNHEY, CDR2 SVGAGI. The CDR3 loop is CASRRGTGELFF. The CDR3 DNA reads TGTGCCAGCAGGCGGGGCACCGGGGAGCTGTTTTTT.

This chain joins TRBV28 and TRBJ1-2; D gene uncertain. CDR3 size: 13 residues. The V gene's germline CDR1 is MDHEN and CDR2 SYDVKM. The V gene lost 5 bases and the J gene lost 1 base, with 8 bases spanning the gap. CDR3 coding DNA: TGTGCCAGCAGTATCACGGGTAACTATGGCTACACCTTC. Translating it yields CASSITGNYGYTF.

This rearrangement joins TRBV18 to TRBJ1-5, with 10 bases identical to TRBD1. The CDR3 consists of 21 residues. Germline V lookup: CDR1 KGHSH, CDR2 LQKENI. J lost 0 bases, V lost 2 bases, and 16 bases had no gene match. CDR3 DNA: TGTGCCAGCTCACCAAAGGTGCTGGGACAGGGGAACTCTTATAGCAATCAGCCCCAGCATTTT. It yields the protein CASSPKVLGQGNSYSNQPQHF.

Only a few counts were recorded for this clone. The chain combines TRBV9 with TRBJ1-1; D perhaps matches TRBD1 (5 bases). CDR3 length: 13 residues. V was cut by 4 bases and J by 5 bases, with 12 bases left in between. CDR1 SGDLS and CDR2 YYNGEE come from the germline V gene. CDR3 sequence (DNA): TGTGCCAGCAGCTTAGGGGAGGGTACTGAAGCTTTCTTT. Residues: CASSLGEGTEAFF.

The rearrangement uses TRBV9 and TRBJ2-7, with D perhaps TRBD1 (6 bases). The germline V and J ends were trimmed by 4 bases and 2 bases, with 13 bases remaining between them. Germline assignment: CDR1 SGDLS and CDR2 YYNGEE. The CDR3 has 14 residues. The DNA of the CDR3 is TGTGCCAGCAGCCCCGGACAGAACACCTACGAGCAGTACTTC. Translating gives CASSPGQNTYEQYF. Full variable domain (rest looked up from reference TRBV9 and TRBJ2-7): DSGVTQTPKHLITATGQRVTLRCSPRSGDLSVYWYQQSLDQGLQFLIQYYNGEERAKGNILERFSAQQFPDLHSELNLSSLELGDSALYFCASSPGQNTYEQYFGPGTRLTVT.

The genes are TRBV7-9 and TRBJ2-2; 13 positions agree with TRBD2. The CDR3 extends over 18 amino acids. CDR1 is SEHNR and CDR2 is FQNEAQ in the germline V gene (reference sequence). J lost 0 bases, V lost 1 base, and 2 bases had no gene match. The CDR3 nucleotides read TGTGCCAGCAGCTTAGGACTAGCGGGGGGTTCGAACACCGGGGAGCTGTTTTTT. It is translated as CASSLGLAGGSNTGELFF.

J is TRBJ2-7 and V is TRBV5-1; D possibly corresponds to TRBD1 (7 bases). CDR3 size: 15 residues. Germline loops: CDR1 SGHRS, CDR2 YFSETQ. V lost 1 base to trimming and J lost 3 bases, with 14 bases between them. CDR3 in DNA: TGCGCCAGCAGCTTGTTTCAGGGGGGTTTCTACGAGCAGTACTTC. As protein: CASSLFQGGFYEQYF.

The J gene is TRBJ2-7, the V gene TRBV5-1, with D possibly matching TRBD1 (6 bases). CDR1 and CDR2 (germline): SGHRS, YFSETQ. V lost 0 bases and J 2 bases, leaving 12 bases between the germline ends. The CDR3 spans 15 residues. This chain's CDR3 is CASSLVTGVPYEQYF. CDR3 DNA: TGCGCCAGCAGCTTGGTGACAGGCGTCCCCTACGAGCAGTACTTC.

The V call is TRBV6-5, the J call TRBJ2-2; 7 bases map to TRBD2. Germline CDR1 MNHEY, CDR2 SVGAGI. The CDR3 sequence is 13 residues long. J lost 5 bases, V lost 11 bases, and 8 bases had no gene match. DNA for the CDR3: TGTGCCGGGGGGAGGGCCAGGACCGGGGAGCTGTTTTTT. It yields the protein CAGGRARTGELFF.

The gene calls are TRBV11-2 and TRBJ2-7; possible D gene TRBD2, 5 bases. CDR1 and CDR2 (germline): SGHAT, FQNNGV. The V end lost 5 bases, the J end lost 2 bases, and 22 bases lay between the germline ends. The CDR3 extends over 17 amino acids. The CDR3 DNA reads TGTGCCAGCAGCCCCCCGACAATTCCGGACTCAGCCTACGAGCAGTACTTC. This codes for CASSPPTIPDSAYEQYF.

The chain joins TRBV9 to TRBJ2-1, with 10 bases matching TRBD2. Germline V CDR1 and CDR2: SGDLS, YYNGEE. V was pared by 0 bases and J by 8 bases, with 2 bases of the junction left unmatched. The CDR3 loop spans 14 amino acids. The CDR3 DNA reads TGTGCCAGCAGCGTAGTCAGCGGGGGGGATGAGCAGTTCTTC. Translated, it gives CASSVVSGGDEQFF. The full variable domain, with the rest looked up from reference TRBV9 and TRBJ2-1, is DSGVTQTPKHLITATGQRVTLRCSPRSGDLSVYWYQQSLDQGLQFLIQYYNGEERAKGNILERFSAQQFPDLHSELNLSSLELGDSALYFCASSVVSGGDEQFFGPGTRLTVL.

This clone was observed a few times. V and J are TRBV6-5 and TRBJ2-7; TRBD1 aligns across 8 bases. CDR1 MNHEY and CDR2 SVGAGI come from the germline V gene. After removal of 5 bases from V and 2 bases from J, the junction contained 2 bases not matched to a gene. This CDR3 contains 13 residues. DNA of the CDR3: TGTGCCAGCAGTAGGGACAGGACCTACGAGCAGTACTTC. Translation: CASSRDRTYEQYF.

This chain connects TRBV10-1 to TRBJ2-1, with 13 bases identical to TRBD2. CDR1 is WNHNN, CDR2 SYGVQD, per germline (reference sequence). The CDR3 totals 16 residues. The V and J ends lost 6 bases and 9 bases, in that order; junction bases with no gene match: 11. The CDR3 DNA is TGCGCCAGCAGAGCACAACTAGCGGGAGGGCCCTCTGAGCAGTTCTTC. Protein: CASRAQLAGGPSEQFF.

The chain joins TRBV21-1 to TRBJ1-2; TRBD1 is the table's D call and was not checked against the DNA. TRBV21-1 is classified as a pseudogene. The length of the CDR3 is 17 residues. The chain's CDR3 is CASSKQLDREPSRGYTF. For the CDR3, the DNA is TGTGCCAGCAGCAAACAACTTGACAGGGAACCTTCTCGAGGCTACACCTTC.

The rearrangement joins TRBV27 to TRBJ1-1; tentatively, D is TRBD1 (6 bases). Trimming cost V 4 bases and J 3 bases, with 12 bases left between them. Germline lookup yields CDR1 MNHEY and CDR2 SMNVEV (reference sequence). CDR3 length equals 14 residues. In DNA form, the CDR3 reads TGTGCCAGCAGTTACGGGGGGCCGTACACTGAAGCTTTCTTT. This codes for CASSYGGPYTEAFF.

The gene calls are TRBV7-9 and TRBJ1-2, with TRBD1 matching 7 bases. After removal of 4 bases from V and 8 bases from J, the junction contained 7 bases not matched to a gene. CDR1 SEHNR and CDR2 FQNEAQ come from the germline V gene (reference sequence). The CDR3 has 13 amino acids. The DNA for the CDR3 is TGTGCCAGCAGCTCCCAGGGGGTAGGGGGCTACACCTTC. It translates to CASSSQGVGGYTF.

The gene calls are TRBV5-1 and TRBJ1-5; D uncertain. Germline CDR1 reads SGHRS; CDR2 reads YFSETQ. Trimming removed 0 bases from V and 6 bases from J, with 10 bases in between. This CDR3 comprises 14 residues. CDR3 loop: CASSLENPSQPQHF. CDR3 coding DNA: TGCGCCAGCAGCTTGGAGAATCCTAGTCAGCCCCAGCATTTT.

The chain is built from TRBV4-2 and TRBJ1-5, with D unresolved. The CDR3 consists of 12 residues. Trimming took off 0 bases at V and 11 bases at J, with 8 bases between the two ends. Germline CDR1 reads LGHNA; CDR2 reads YNFKEQ. Here the CDR3 DNA reads TGTGCCAGCAGCCAAGATGGCAAGACCCAGCATTTT. This encodes CASSQDGKTQHF.